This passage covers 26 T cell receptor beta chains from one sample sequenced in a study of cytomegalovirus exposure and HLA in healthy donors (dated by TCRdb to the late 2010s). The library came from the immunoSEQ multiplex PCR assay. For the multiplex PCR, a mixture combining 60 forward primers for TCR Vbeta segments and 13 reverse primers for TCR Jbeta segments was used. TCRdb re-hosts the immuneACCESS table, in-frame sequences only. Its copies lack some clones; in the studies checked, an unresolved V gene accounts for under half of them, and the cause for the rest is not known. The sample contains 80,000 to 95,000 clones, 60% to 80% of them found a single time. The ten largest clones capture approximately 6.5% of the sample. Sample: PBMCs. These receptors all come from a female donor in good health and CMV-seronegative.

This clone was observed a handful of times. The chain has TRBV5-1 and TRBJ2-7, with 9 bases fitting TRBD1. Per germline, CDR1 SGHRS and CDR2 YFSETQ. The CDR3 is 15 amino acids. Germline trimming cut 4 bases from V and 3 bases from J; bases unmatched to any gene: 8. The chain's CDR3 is CASSRGQGIVYEQYF. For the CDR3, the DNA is TGCGCCAGCAGCCGGGGACAGGGAATCGTCTACGAGCAGTACTTC.

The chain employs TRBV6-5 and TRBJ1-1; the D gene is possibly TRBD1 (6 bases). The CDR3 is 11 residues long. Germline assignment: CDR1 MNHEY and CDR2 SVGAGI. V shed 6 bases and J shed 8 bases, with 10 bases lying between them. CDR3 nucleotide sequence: TGTGCCAGCAGAGGGACATACGAAGCTTTCTTT. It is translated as CASRGTYEAFF.

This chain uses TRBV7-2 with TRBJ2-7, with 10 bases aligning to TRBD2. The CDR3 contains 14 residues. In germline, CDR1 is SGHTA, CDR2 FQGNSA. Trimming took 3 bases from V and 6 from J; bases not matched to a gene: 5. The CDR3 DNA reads TGTGCCAGCAGCTTTAAAGCGGGAGGGCGCGAGCAGTACTTC. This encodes CASSFKAGGREQYF. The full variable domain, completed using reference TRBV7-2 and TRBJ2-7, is GAGVSQSPSNKVTEKGKDVELRCDPISGHTALYWYRQSLGQGLEFLIYFQGNSAPDKSGLPSDRFSAERTGGSVSTLTIQRTQQEDSAVYLCASSFKAGGREQYFGPGTRLTVT.

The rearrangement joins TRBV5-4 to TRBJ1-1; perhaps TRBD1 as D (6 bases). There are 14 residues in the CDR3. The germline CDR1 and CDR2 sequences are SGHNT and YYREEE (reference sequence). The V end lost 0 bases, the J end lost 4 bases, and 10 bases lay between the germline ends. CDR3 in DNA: TGTGCCAGCAGCTTGGGCAGGGGAAGCACTGAAGCTTTCTTT. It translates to CASSLGRGSTEAFF.

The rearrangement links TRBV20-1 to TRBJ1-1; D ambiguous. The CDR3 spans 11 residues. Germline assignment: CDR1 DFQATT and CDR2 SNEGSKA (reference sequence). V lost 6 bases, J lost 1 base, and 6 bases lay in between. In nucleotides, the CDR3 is TGCAGTGCCAGGTGGAACACTGAAGCTTTCTTT. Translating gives CSARWNTEAFF.

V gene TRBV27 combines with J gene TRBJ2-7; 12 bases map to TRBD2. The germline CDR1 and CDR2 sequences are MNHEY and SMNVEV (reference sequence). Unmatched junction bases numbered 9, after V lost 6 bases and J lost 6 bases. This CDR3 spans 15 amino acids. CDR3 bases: TGTGCCAGCAGCACCCTAGCGGGAGGGCCAGGCGAGCAGTACTTC. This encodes CASSTLAGGPGEQYF.

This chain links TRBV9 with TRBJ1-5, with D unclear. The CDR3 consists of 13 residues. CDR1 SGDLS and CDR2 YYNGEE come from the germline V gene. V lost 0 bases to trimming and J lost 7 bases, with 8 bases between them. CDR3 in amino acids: CASSVAPEQPQHF. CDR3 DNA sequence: TGTGCCAGCAGCGTAGCTCCTGAGCAGCCCCAGCATTTT.

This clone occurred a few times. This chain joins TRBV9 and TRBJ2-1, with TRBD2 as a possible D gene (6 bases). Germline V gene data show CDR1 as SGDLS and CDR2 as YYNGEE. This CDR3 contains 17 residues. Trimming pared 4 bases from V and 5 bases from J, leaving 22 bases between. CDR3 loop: CASSTDVRASAHNEQFF. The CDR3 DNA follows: TGTGCCAGCAGCACTGATGTGAGGGCTAGCGCTCACAATGAGCAGTTCTTC.

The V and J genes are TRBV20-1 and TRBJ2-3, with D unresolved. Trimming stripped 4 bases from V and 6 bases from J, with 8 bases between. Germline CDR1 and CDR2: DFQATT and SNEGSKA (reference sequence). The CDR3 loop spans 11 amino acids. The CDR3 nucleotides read TGCAGTGCTACGCCCTACGATACGCAGTATTTT. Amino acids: CSATPYDTQYF.

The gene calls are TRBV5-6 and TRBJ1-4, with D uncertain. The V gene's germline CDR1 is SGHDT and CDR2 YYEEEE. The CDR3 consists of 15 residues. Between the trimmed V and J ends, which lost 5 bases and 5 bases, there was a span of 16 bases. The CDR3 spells CASSLITSRNEKLFF. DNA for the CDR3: TGTGCCAGCAGTTTGATTACGTCTAGGAATGAAAAACTGTTTTTT. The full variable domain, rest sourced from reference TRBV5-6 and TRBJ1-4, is DAGVTQSPTHLIKTRGQQVTLRCSPKSGHDTVSWYQQALGQGPQFIFQYYEEEERQRGNFPDRFSGHQFPNYSSELNVNALLLGDSALYLCASSLITSRNEKLFFGSGTQLSVL.

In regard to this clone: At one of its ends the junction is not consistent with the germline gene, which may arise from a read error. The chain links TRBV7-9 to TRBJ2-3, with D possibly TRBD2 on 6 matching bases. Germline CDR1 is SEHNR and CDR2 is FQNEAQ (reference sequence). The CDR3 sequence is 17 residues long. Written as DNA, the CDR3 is TGTTCCAGCAGCCCGTTTCCTAGACTAGTGAGCACAGATACGCAGTATTTT. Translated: CSSSPFPRLVSTDTQYF.

CDR3 DNA: TGCGCCAGCAGCCCATCTCCCCTGACAGTCACCGGGGAGCTGTTTTTT. It codes for CASSPSPLTVTGELFF. The chain is built from TRBV4-3 and TRBJ2-2, with D perhaps matching TRBD1 (5 bases). Germline lookup yields CDR1 LGHNA and CDR2 YSLEER. The CDR3 extends over 16 amino acids. Trimming left V 4 bases short and J 4 bases short, with 16 bases between.

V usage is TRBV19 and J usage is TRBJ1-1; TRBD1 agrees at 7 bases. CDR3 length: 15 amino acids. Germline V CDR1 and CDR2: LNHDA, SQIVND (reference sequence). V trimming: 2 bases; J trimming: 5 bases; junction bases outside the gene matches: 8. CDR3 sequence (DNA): TGTGCCAGTAGTATAAACAGGGGACGAGGTACTGAAGCTTTCTTT. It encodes CASSINRGRGTEAFF.

The CDR3 nucleotides read TGTGCCAGCAGTGAAGGGAGGGGGCAGGTTGACACTGAAGCTTTCTTT. This gives the protein CASSEGRGQVDTEAFF. V is TRBV2 and J is TRBJ1-1; 7 bases are a match to TRBD1. Germline V lookup: CDR1 SNHLY, CDR2 FYNNEI. V was clipped by 1 base and J by 3 bases; unmatched bases: 8. The CDR3 runs to 16 residues.

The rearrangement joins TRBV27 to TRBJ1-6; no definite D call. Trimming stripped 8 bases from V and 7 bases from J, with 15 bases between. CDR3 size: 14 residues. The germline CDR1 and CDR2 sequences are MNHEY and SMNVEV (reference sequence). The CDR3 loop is CASSFGWQNSPLHF. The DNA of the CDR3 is TGTGCCAGCTCGTTCGGGTGGCAGAATTCACCCCTCCACTTT.

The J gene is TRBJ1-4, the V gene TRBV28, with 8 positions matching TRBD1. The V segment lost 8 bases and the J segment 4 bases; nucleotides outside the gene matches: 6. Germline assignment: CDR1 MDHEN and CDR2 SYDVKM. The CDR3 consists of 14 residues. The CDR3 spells CASEAGQVNEKLFF. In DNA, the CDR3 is TGTGCCAGCGAGGCGGGACAGGTTAATGAAAAACTGTTTTTT.

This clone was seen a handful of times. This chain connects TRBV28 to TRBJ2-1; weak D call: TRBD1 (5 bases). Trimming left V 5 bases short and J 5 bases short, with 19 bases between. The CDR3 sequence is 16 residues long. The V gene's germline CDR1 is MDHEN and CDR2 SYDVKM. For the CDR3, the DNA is TGTGCCAGCAGTCCCTGGGGTGGGCGGACACACAATGAGCAGTTCTTC. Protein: CASSPWGGRTHNEQFF.

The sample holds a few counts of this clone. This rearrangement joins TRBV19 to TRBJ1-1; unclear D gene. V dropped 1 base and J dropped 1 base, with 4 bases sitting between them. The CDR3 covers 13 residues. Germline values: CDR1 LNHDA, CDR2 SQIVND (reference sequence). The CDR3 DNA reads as TGTGCCAGTAGTATAGCCAGGAACACTGAAGCTTTCTTT. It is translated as CASSIARNTEAFF.

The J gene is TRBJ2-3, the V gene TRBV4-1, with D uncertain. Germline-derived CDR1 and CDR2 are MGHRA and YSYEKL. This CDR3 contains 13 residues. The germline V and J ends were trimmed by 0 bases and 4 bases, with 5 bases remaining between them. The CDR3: CASSQDGPDTQYF. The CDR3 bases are TGCGCCAGCAGCCAAGATGGGCCAGATACGCAGTATTTT.

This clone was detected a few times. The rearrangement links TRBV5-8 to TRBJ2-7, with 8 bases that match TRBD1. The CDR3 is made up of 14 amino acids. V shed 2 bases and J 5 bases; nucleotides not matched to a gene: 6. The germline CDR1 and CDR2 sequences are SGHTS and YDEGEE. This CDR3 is CASSFRTGSNEQYF. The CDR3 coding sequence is TGTGCCAGCAGCTTCCGGACAGGGTCCAACGAGCAGTACTTC.

The CDR3 coding sequence is TGTGCCAGCAGTTTAAATTCTCCCTACGAGCAGTACTTC. Amino acid sequence: CASSLNSPYEQYF. V and J are TRBV28 and TRBJ2-7; D uncertain. V was shortened by 2 bases and J by 2 bases, with 7 bases between the two germline ends. The CDR3 extends over 13 amino acids. Per the germline V gene, CDR1 is MDHEN and CDR2 is SYDVKM.

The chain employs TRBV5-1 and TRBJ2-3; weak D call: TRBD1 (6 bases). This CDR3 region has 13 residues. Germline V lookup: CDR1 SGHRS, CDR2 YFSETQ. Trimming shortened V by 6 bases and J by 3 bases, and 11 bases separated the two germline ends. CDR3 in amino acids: CASNSQGTDTQYF. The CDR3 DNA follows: TGCGCCAGCAACTCACAGGGAACAGATACGCAGTATTTT.

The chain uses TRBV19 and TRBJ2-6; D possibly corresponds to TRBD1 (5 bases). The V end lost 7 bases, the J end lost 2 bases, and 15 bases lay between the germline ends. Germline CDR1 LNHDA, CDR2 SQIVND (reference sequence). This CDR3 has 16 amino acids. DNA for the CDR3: TGTGCCAGTATGGGCCTCCAGGGAACTGGGGCCAACGTCCTGACTTTC. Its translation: CASMGLQGTGANVLTF.

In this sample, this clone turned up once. The CDR3 protein is CASSPQESSYEQYF. CDR3 bases: TGTGCCAGCTCACCACAGGAGAGCTCCTACGAGCAGTACTTC. J is TRBJ2-7 and V is TRBV18; D is undetermined. Trimming stripped 1 base from V and 0 bases from J, with 7 bases between. Looked up from germline, CDR1 is KGHSH and CDR2 is LQKENI. The CDR3 consists of 14 residues. Together with reference TRBV18 and TRBJ2-7, the CDR3 gives the full variable domain: NAGVMQNPRHLVRRRGQEARLRCSPMKGHSHVYWYRQLPEEGLKFMVYLQKENIIDESGMPKERFSAEFPKEGPSILRIQQVVRGDSAAYFCASSPQESSYEQYFGPGTRLTVT.

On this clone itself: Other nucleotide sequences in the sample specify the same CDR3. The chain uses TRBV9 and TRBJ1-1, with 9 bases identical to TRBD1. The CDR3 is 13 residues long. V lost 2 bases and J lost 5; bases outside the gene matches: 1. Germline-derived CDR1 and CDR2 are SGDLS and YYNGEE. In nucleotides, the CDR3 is TGTGCCAGCAGCGTCGGGACAGGGACTGAAGCTTTCTTT. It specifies CASSVGTGTEAFF. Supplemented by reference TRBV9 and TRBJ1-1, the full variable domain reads DSGVTQTPKHLITATGQRVTLRCSPRSGDLSVYWYQQSLDQGLQFLIQYYNGEERAKGNILERFSAQQFPDLHSELNLSSLELGDSALYFCASSVGTGTEAFFGQGTRLTVV.

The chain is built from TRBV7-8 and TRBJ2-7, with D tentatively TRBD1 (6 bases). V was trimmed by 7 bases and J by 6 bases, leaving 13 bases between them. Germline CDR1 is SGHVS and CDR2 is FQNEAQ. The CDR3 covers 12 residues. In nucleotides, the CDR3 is TGTGCCAGCAATATACAGGGTCCCGAGCAGTACTTC. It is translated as CASNIQGPEQYF.